This TCR beta chain was recovered during a study of blood T cell repertoires in COVID-19. The overall study: Collection of acute and convalescent COVID-19 samples took place in the United States, Italy and Spain. T cells, B-cell-depleted T cells, or PBMCs provided the cDNA or gDNA that served as material.

The V gene's germline CDR1 is SGHKS and CDR2 YYEKEE (reference sequence). This CDR3 is built from 16 residues. Trimming took off 4 bases at V and 0 bases at J, with 14 bases between the two ends. Methods used by the authors: By means of reference gene primer amplification, nucleated cell counts were estimated. This table comes from immunoSEQ multiplex PCR, and its TCRdb copy is limited to in-frame clones, with some not included. D and trimming were read from the DNA, whereas the V and J calls and clone size are those reported in that table. The data contain approximately 290,000 clones, 89% of them seen just once; the ten biggest clones take up approximately 12%.

This sequence originates from an older woman with acute or convalescent COVID-19. Sequencing was carried out using peripheral blood. The chain has TRBV5-5 and TRBJ1-3; no definite D call. The CDR3 protein is CASSPTAHSSGNTIYF. The CDR3 DNA follows: TGTGCCAGCAGCCCTACTGCGCACAGCTCTGGAAACACCATATATTTT.